These 28 T cell receptor beta chains were sequenced from one sample in a study of blood T cell repertoires in COVID-19. TCRdb keeps only in-frame clones here, not all; method: immunoSEQ multiplex PCR. Found here are over 250,000 clones, around 90% of them singletons; the top ten hold about 2.4%. Sequences were obtained from PBMCs or T cells enriched from blood (not recorded which). All receptors come from a man aged 60 to 75 who had recovered from COVID-19.

The rearrangement uses TRBV30 and TRBJ1-5; weak D call: TRBD1 (5 bases). Germline lookup yields CDR1 GTSNPN and CDR2 SVGIG (reference sequence). V gave up 0 bases and J gave up 4 bases, with 16 bases separating them. CDR3 length: 16 amino acids. The CDR3: CAWSVPGRERNQPQHF. The CDR3 region has the DNA TGTGCCTGGAGTGTTCCTGGCAGGGAAAGGAATCAGCCCCAGCATTTT. The whole variable domain, filled in from reference TRBV30 and TRBJ1-5, reads SQTIHQWPATLVQPVGSPLSLECTVEGTSNPNLYWYRQAAGRGLQLLFYSVGIGQISSEVPQNLSASRPQDRQFILSSKKLLLSDSGFYLCAWSVPGRERNQPQHFGDGTRLSIL.

This rearrangement joins TRBV24-1 to TRBJ2-3; D gene unclear. The V gene lost 2 bases and the J gene lost 6 bases, with 8 bases spanning the gap. CDR1 KGHDR and CDR2 SFDVKD come from the germline V gene. The CDR3 extends over 13 amino acids. CDR3 protein: CATSDWFADTQYF. The CDR3 DNA is TGTGCCACCAGTGATTGGTTCGCGGATACGCAGTATTTT.

The chain couples TRBV29-1 to TRBJ1-2; maybe TRBD1 (5 bases). CDR1 SQVTM and CDR2 ANQGSEA come from the germline V gene. The V and J ends lost 5 bases and 8 bases respectively, with 12 bases between them. This CDR3 is built from 11 residues. CDR3 residues: CSVLQGGGYTF. The CDR3, as DNA: TGCAGCGTTCTCCAGGGAGGCGGCTACACCTTC. Based on the CDR3 plus reference TRBV29-1 and TRBJ1-2, the full variable domain is SAVISQKPSRDICQRGTSLTIQCQVDSQVTMMFWYRQQPGQSLTLIATANQGSEATYESGFVIDKFPISRPNLTFSTLTVSNMSPEDSSIYLCSVLQGGGYTFGSGTRLTVV.

This chain uses TRBV5-1 with TRBJ2-3; 8 bases are a match to TRBD1. The CDR3 totals 15 residues. Germline CDR1 is SGHRS and CDR2 is YFSETQ. The V gene end was trimmed by 3 bases and the J gene end by 1 base; junction bases not matched to a gene: 4. CDR3 region: CASSYGQGRTDTQYF. The CDR3 coding sequence is TGCGCCAGCAGCTATGGACAGGGCCGCACAGATACGCAGTATTTT. Full variable domain (remainder filled in from reference TRBV5-1 and TRBJ2-3): KAGVTQTPRYLIKTRGQQVTLSCSPISGHRSVSWYQQTPGQGLQFLFEYFSETQRNKGNFPGRFSGRQFSNSRSEMNVSTLELGDSALYLCASSYGQGRTDTQYFGPGTRLTVL.

This sequence joins TRBV7-2 and TRBJ1-2, with D perhaps TRBD1 (5 bases). The CDR3 contains 16 residues. The germline gives CDR1 SGHTA, CDR2 FQGNSA. V lost 2 bases and J 4 bases, leaving 17 bases between the germline ends. CDR3 protein: CASSLLSAGSVYGYTF. The CDR3 DNA follows: TGTGCCAGCAGCTTATTGTCCGCAGGGTCAGTCTATGGCTACACCTTC.

The gene calls are TRBV18 and TRBJ1-3; 7 bases line up with TRBD1. The CDR3 loop spans 15 amino acids. CDR1 and CDR2 (germline): KGHSH, LQKENI. Trimming removed 3 bases from V and 2 bases from J; junction bases left unmatched: 4. The DNA of the CDR3 is TGTGCCAGCTCACCGGGAGGACAGGCTGGAAACACCATATATTTT. Translation: CASSPGGQAGNTIYF. Combining the CDR3 with reference TRBV18 and TRBJ1-3 gives the whole variable domain NAGVMQNPRHLVRRRGQEARLRCSPMKGHSHVYWYRQLPEEGLKFMVYLQKENIIDESGMPKERFSAEFPKEGPSILRIQQVVRGDSAAYFCASSPGGQAGNTIYFGEGSWLTVV.

The V gene is TRBV27, the J gene TRBJ2-1; TRBD1 aligns across 10 bases. Germline V CDR1 and CDR2: MNHEY, SMNVEV (reference sequence). The V segment lost 4 bases and the J segment 8 bases; nucleotides outside the gene matches: 11. CDR3 length: 16 amino acids. The DNA of the CDR3 is TGTGCCAGCAGTTCGGGGTGGGGGGACAGGGGCGATGAGCAGTTCTTC. The encoded protein is CASSSGWGDRGDEQFF.

The chain is built from TRBV19 and TRBJ1-5; 7 bases are a match to TRBD1. The CDR3 loop spans 15 amino acids. Germline lookup yields CDR1 LNHDA and CDR2 SQIVND (reference sequence). Trimming took 10 bases from V and 3 from J; bases not matched to a gene: 12. The CDR3 is CATGAGGPPNQPQHF. The CDR3 DNA reads as TGTGCCACTGGGGCAGGGGGTCCCCCCAATCAGCCCCAGCATTTT.

J is TRBJ1-3 and V is TRBV4-3, with D possibly TRBD1 on 5 matching bases. The ends were cut back, 1 base at V and 0 bases at J, with 16 bases in the middle. The CDR3 extends over 18 amino acids. The germline gives CDR1 LGHNA, CDR2 YSLEER. Here the CDR3 reads CASSQVRGGTGSGNTIYF. The DNA for the CDR3 is TGCGCCAGCAGCCAAGTACGTGGAGGGACTGGCTCTGGAAACACCATATATTTT.

The gene calls are TRBV19 and TRBJ2-2; D not certain. The CDR3 extends over 14 amino acids. V was trimmed by 4 bases and J by 0 bases, leaving 6 bases between them. The germline CDR1 and CDR2 sequences are LNHDA and SQIVND (reference sequence). This chain's CDR3 is CASSRQTNTGELFF. As DNA, the CDR3 is TGTGCCAGTAGTAGGCAGACGAACACCGGGGAGCTGTTTTTT.

The count of this clone is one. The chain couples TRBV12-5 to TRBJ2-1, with TRBD1 matching 10 bases. The ends lost 5 bases at V and 6 bases at J; junction bases unmatched: 10. The CDR3 loop spans 16 amino acids. Germline CDR1 and CDR2: LGHNT and FRNRAP. The DNA of the CDR3 is TGTGCTAGTGGTCCGAATGAGAGGACAGGGGGCAATGAGCAGTTCTTC. This sequence encodes CASGPNERTGGNEQFF.

The CDR3 bases are TGTGCCAGTAGTATAGTTGCGGCCGGGGAGCTGTTTTTT. It translates to CASSIVAAGELFF. This chain links TRBV19 with TRBJ2-2; D is unresolved. The length of the CDR3 is 13 residues. V was cut by 1 base and J by 6 bases, with 6 bases left in between. CDR1 is LNHDA and CDR2 is SQIVND in the germline V gene (reference sequence).

V gene TRBV3-1 (or the pseudogene TRBV3-2) combines with J gene TRBJ1-6, with 8 bases matching TRBD1. The CDR3 is made up of 13 amino acids. The germline V gene has CDR1 LGHDT and CDR2 YNNKEL (reference sequence). With 3 bases clipped from V and 11 bases from J, the junction kept 3 bases outside the gene matches. The CDR3 nucleotides read TGTGCCAGCAGCCACGGACAGGGAACACCCCTCCACTTT. Protein: CASSHGQGTPLHF.

This clone was seen only once. This rearrangement joins TRBV19 to TRBJ1-1, with D possibly matching TRBD1 (5 bases). The V gene's germline CDR1 is LNHDA and CDR2 SQIVND (reference sequence). CDR3 length: 17 amino acids. V shed 0 bases and J shed 1 base, with 15 bases lying between them. The CDR3 protein is CASSIDLSGTANTEAFF. CDR3 in DNA: TGTGCCAGTAGTATAGATCTATCTGGGACTGCGAACACTGAAGCTTTCTTT. The whole variable domain, filled in from reference TRBV19 and TRBJ1-1, reads DGGITQSPKYLFRKEGQNVTLSCEQNLNHDAMYWYRQDPGQGLRLIYYSQIVNDFQKGDIAEGYSVSREKKESFPLTVTSAQKNPTAFYLCASSIDLSGTANTEAFFGQGTRLTVV.

The chain uses TRBV7-2 and TRBJ2-7; 8 bases align to TRBD2. J was trimmed by 3 bases and V by 2 bases; bases with no gene match: 3. CDR3 length equals 14 residues. The V gene's germline CDR1 is SGHTA and CDR2 FQGNSA. CDR3 residues: CASSLIAGGYEQYF. The CDR3, as DNA: TGTGCCAGCAGCTTAATTGCGGGGGGCTACGAGCAGTACTTC.

The rearrangement uses TRBV3-1 (or the pseudogene TRBV3-2) and TRBJ2-5; TRBD1 might be the D (7 bases). The CDR3 runs 14 residues. V shed 6 bases and J shed 4 bases, with 15 bases lying between them. The germline V gene has CDR1 LGHDT and CDR2 YNNKEL (reference sequence). DNA for the CDR3: TGTGCCAGCAGAATGTGGCAGGGGGGAGAGACCCAGTACTTC. This gives the protein CASRMWQGGETQYF.

The rearrangement links TRBV7-3 to TRBJ2-7; 7 positions agree with TRBD1. Germline-derived CDR1 and CDR2 are SGHTA and FQGTGA. This CDR3 comprises 13 residues. The junction had 4 bases not matched to a gene; V was cut back by 5 bases and J by 3 bases. CDR3 region: CASSPRQGYEQYF. The DNA of the CDR3 is TGTGCCAGCAGCCCCAGACAGGGCTACGAGCAGTACTTC. The full variable domain, with the rest looked up from reference TRBV7-3 and TRBJ2-7, is GAGVSQTPSNKVTEKGKYVELRCDPISGHTALYWYRQSLGQGPEFLIYFQGTGAADDSGLPNDRFFAVRPEGSVSTLKIQRTERGDSAVYLCASSPRQGYEQYFGPGTRLTVT.

J is TRBJ1-3 and V is TRBV7-9; D possibly corresponds to TRBD1 (5 bases). Between the trimmed V and J ends, which lost 11 bases and 4 bases, there was a span of 12 bases. The CDR3 loop spans 12 amino acids. Germline V gives CDR1 SEHNR, CDR2 FQNEAQ (reference sequence). The CDR3 reads CAGAKGGNTIYF. CDR3 nucleotide sequence: TGTGCCGGCGCGAAGGGGGGAAACACCATATATTTT.

The genes are TRBV13 and TRBJ2-7; 8 bases map to TRBD1. V dropped 3 bases and J dropped 6; count of bases not matched to a gene: 4. CDR1 and CDR2 from the germline V gene are PRHDT and FYEKMQ (reference sequence). The CDR3 consists of 13 residues. Here the CDR3 reads CASSFGQGSEQYF. The DNA of the CDR3 is TGTGCCAGCAGCTTCGGACAGGGAAGCGAGCAGTACTTC.

This clone came up once. The chain employs TRBV28 and TRBJ2-5; tentative D call: TRBD2 (6 bases). Trimming took 5 bases from V and 4 from J, leaving 17 bases between them. This CDR3 region has 15 residues. The germline CDR1 and CDR2 sequences are MDHEN and SYDVKM. CDR3 sequence reads: CASSTGDSWGETQYF. CDR3 DNA: TGTGCCAGCAGTACCGGGGACTCCTGGGGAGAGACCCAGTACTTC. Filled out from reference TRBV28 and TRBJ2-5, the complete variable domain reads DVKVTQSSRYLVKRTGEKVFLECVQDMDHENMFWYRQDPGLGLRLIYFSYDVKMKEKGDIPEGYSVSREKKERFSLILESASTNQTSMYLCASSTGDSWGETQYFGPGTRLLVL.

This clone was seen once. The chain has TRBV12-3 or TRBV12-4 and TRBJ1-5; D might be TRBD1 (6 bases). Between the trimmed V and J ends, which lost 0 bases and 7 bases, there was a span of 7 bases. This CDR3 spans 13 amino acids. The CDR3 protein is CASSLARGQPQHF. CDR3 sequence (DNA): TGTGCCAGCAGTTTAGCTAGGGGGCAGCCCCAGCATTTT.

The V and J genes are TRBV7-8 and TRBJ2-7; perhaps TRBD2 as D (6 bases). Per germline, CDR1 SGHVS and CDR2 FQNEAQ. The CDR3 loop spans 15 amino acids. The V gene lost 5 bases and the J gene lost 4 bases, with 18 bases spanning the gap. In nucleotides, the CDR3 is TGTGCCAGCAGCGGGGGTCGGGGGACGGGGTACGAGCAGTACTTC. Translation: CASSGGRGTGYEQYF.

This chain joins TRBV18 and TRBJ1-5; no firm D call. V lost 3 bases and J 5 bases, leaving 8 bases between the germline ends. The CDR3 is made up of 13 amino acids. Germline CDR1 reads KGHSH; CDR2 reads LQKENI. The CDR3 reads CASSPTTDQPQHF. As DNA, the CDR3 is TGTGCCAGCTCACCTACAACAGATCAGCCCCAGCATTTT. The full variable domain, rest sourced from reference TRBV18 and TRBJ1-5, is NAGVMQNPRHLVRRRGQEARLRCSPMKGHSHVYWYRQLPEEGLKFMVYLQKENIIDESGMPKERFSAEFPKEGPSILRIQQVVRGDSAAYFCASSPTTDQPQHFGDGTRLSIL.

The genes are TRBV11-3 and TRBJ2-5; 9 bases map to TRBD1. The CDR3 totals 16 residues. V shed 5 bases, J shed 5 bases, and the junction held 12 bases outside the gene matches. Germline V gives CDR1 SGHNT, CDR2 YENEEA. Here the CDR3 DNA reads TGTGCCAGCAGCGAAGGACAGGGGAGGAAAAGCGAGACCCAGTACTTC. Residues: CASSEGQGRKSETQYF.

The chain links TRBV4-1 to TRBJ2-7, with D maybe TRBD2 (5 bases). The germline V gene encodes CDR1 MGHRA and CDR2 YSYEKL. V was cut by 0 bases and J by 2 bases, with 11 bases left in between. This CDR3 has 15 residues. For the CDR3, the DNA is TGCGCCAGCAGCCAAGAGCCGGCGGGTACCTACGAGCAGTACTTC. It codes for CASSQEPAGTYEQYF.

In this sample, this clone turned up once. The chain is built from TRBV12-3 or TRBV12-4 and TRBJ1-3, with no clear D. CDR3 length: 11 residues. V lost 7 bases to trimming and J lost 8 bases, with 9 bases between them. CDR3 DNA: TGTGCCAGCAACACCCTTGACACCATATATTTT. The encoded protein is CASNTLDTIYF.

This chain uses TRBV10-3 with TRBJ1-5; 9 nucleotides agree with TRBD1. V shed 4 bases and J 5 bases; nucleotides not matched to a gene: 0. Germline V lookup: CDR1 ENHRY, CDR2 SYGVKD. This CDR3 is built from 13 residues. Here the CDR3 DNA reads TGTGCCATCAGTGGACAGGGGGATCAGCCCCAGCATTTT. Residues: CAISGQGDQPQHF.

This chain connects TRBV3-1 (or the pseudogene TRBV3-2) to TRBJ2-7; D is perhaps TRBD1 (6 bases). Germline loops: CDR1 LGHDT, CDR2 YNNKEL (reference sequence). V was shortened by 2 bases and J by 8 bases, with 28 bases between the two germline ends. The CDR3 covers 18 residues. CDR3 sequence reads: CASSQTGQAVTKLDQQYF. DNA of the CDR3: TGTGCCAGCAGCCAAACAGGGCAAGCAGTAACGAAACTCGATCAGCAGTACTTC.